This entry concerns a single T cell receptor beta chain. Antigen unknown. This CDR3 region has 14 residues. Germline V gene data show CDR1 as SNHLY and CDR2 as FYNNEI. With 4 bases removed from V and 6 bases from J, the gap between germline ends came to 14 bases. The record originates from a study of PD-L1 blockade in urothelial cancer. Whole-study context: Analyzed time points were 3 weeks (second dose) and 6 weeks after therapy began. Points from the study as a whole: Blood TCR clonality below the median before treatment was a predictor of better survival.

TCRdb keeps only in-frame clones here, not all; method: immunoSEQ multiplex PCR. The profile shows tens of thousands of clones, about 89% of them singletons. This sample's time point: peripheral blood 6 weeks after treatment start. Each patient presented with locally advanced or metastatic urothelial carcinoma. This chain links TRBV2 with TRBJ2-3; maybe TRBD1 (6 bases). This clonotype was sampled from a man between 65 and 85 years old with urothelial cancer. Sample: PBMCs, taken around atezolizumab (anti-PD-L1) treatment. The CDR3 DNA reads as TGTGCCAGCAGTGTCGAACAGGGATTCGATACGCAGTATTTT. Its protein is CASSVEQGFDTQYF.